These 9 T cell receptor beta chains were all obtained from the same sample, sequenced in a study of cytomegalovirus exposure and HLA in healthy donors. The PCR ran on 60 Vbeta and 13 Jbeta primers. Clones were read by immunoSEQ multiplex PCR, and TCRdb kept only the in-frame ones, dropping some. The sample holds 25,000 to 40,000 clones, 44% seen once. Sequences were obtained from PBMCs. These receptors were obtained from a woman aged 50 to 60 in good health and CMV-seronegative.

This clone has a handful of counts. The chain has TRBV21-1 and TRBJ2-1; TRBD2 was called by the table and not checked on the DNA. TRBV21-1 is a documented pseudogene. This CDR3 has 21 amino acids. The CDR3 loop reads CASSITGLAGRRGGSYNEQFF. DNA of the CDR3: TGTGCCAGCAGCATTACGGGACTAGCGGGAAGAAGAGGTGGCTCCTACAATGAGCAGTTCTTC.

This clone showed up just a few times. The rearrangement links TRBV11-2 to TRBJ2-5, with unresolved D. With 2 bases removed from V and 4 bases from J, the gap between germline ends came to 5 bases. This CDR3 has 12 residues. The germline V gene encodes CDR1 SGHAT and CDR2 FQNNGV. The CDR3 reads CASSLPSETQYF. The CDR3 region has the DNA TGTGCCAGCAGCTTACCCTCAGAGACCCAGTACTTC.

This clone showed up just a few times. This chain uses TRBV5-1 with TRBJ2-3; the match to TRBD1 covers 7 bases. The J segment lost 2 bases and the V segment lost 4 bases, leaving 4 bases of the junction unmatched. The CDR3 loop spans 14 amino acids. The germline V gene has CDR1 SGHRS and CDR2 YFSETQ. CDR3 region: CASSPGQTTDTQYF. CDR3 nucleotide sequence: TGCGCCAGCAGCCCGGGACAGACCACAGATACGCAGTATTTT.

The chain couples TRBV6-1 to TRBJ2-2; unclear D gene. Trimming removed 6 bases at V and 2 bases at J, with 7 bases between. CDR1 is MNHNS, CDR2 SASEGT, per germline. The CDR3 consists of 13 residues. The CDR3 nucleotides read TGTGCCAGCAGCACACTAAACACCGGGGAGCTGTTTTTT. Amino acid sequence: CASSTLNTGELFF.

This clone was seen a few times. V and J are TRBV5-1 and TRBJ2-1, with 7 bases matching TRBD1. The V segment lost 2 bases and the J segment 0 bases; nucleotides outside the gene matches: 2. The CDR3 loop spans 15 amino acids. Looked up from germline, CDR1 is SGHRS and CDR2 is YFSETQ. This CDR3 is CASSFQGDSYNEQFF. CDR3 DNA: TGCGCCAGCAGCTTTCAGGGGGACTCCTACAATGAGCAGTTCTTC.

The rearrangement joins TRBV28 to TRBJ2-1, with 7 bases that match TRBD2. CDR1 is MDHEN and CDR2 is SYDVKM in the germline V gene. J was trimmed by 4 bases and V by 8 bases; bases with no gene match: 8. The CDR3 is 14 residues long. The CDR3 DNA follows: TGTGCCAGCCGACGGCAGCGGGGATACAATGAGCAGTTCTTC. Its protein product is CASRRQRGYNEQFF.

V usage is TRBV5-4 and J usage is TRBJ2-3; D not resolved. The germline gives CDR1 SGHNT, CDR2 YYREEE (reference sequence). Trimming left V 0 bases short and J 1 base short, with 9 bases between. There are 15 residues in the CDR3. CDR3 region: CASSLGLEGTDTQYF. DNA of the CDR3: TGTGCCAGCAGCTTGGGGCTCGAGGGCACAGATACGCAGTATTTT.

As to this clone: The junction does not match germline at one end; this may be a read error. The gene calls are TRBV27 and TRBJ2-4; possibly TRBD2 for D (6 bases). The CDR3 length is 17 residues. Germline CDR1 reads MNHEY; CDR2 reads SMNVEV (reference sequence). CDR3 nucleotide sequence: TGTACCAGCAGACCCGAGGGACGGAGGGTAGCCAAAAACATTCAGTACTTC. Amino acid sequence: CTSRPEGRRVAKNIQYF.

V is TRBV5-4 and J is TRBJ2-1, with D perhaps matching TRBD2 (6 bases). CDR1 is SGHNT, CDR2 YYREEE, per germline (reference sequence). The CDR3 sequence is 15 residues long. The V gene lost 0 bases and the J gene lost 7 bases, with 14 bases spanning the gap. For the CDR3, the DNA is TGTGCCAGCAGCTTGGGGGGACTTCCCGGGAATGAGCAGTTCTTC. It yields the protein CASSLGGLPGNEQFF.